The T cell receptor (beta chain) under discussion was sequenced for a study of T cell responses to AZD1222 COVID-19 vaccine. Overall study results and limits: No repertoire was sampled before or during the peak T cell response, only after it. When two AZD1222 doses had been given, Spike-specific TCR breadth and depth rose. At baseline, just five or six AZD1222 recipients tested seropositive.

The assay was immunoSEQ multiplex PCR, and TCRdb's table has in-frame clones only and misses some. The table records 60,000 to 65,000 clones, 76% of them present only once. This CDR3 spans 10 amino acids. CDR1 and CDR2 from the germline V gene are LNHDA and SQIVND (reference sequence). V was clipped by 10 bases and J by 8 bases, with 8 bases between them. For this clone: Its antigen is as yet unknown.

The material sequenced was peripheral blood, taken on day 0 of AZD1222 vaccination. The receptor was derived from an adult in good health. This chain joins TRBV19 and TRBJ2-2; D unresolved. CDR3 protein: CATSLGELFF. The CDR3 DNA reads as TGTGCCACCTCATTGGGGGAGCTGTTTTTT.